These 21 T cell receptor beta chains were all obtained from the same sample, sequenced in a study of blood T cell repertoires in COVID-19. Some clones are missing from TCRdb's copy, which holds only in-frame ones; the method was immunoSEQ multiplex PCR. The repertoire holds approximately 110,000 clones, with about 75% as singletons. Sequencing used peripheral blood. These TCRs come from a woman in her 70s with acute or convalescent COVID-19.

The chain is built from TRBV18 and TRBJ1-4; perhaps TRBD1 as D (6 bases). Trimming took off 3 bases at V and 0 bases at J, with 14 bases between the two ends. The CDR3 totals 17 residues. CDR1 is KGHSH and CDR2 is LQKENI in the germline V gene. This chain's CDR3 is CASSPGSRGSTNEKLFF. CDR3 bases: TGTGCCAGCTCACCCGGTTCTAGGGGGTCAACTAATGAAAAACTGTTTTTT.

V and J are TRBV30 and TRBJ1-1; D possibly corresponds to TRBD1 (6 bases). Trimming took 3 bases from V and 7 from J, leaving 9 bases between them. CDR1 is GTSNPN and CDR2 is SVGIG in the germline V gene (reference sequence). The CDR3 loop spans 11 amino acids. For the CDR3, the DNA is TGTGCCTGGAGCCTCAGGGGTGAAGCTTTCTTT. Protein sequence: CAWSLRGEAFF.

This clone turned up a few times. The chain recombines TRBV11-2 with TRBJ1-2, with D tentatively TRBD1 (5 bases). This CDR3 has 13 residues. Germline CDR1 SGHAT, CDR2 FQNNGV. The V end was cut by 5 bases, the J end by 3 bases, with 10 bases between. CDR3 nucleotide sequence: TGTGCCAGCAGCCCCGGCAGGGACTATGGCTACACCTTC. Encoded protein: CASSPGRDYGYTF.

The gene calls are TRBV19 and TRBJ2-4; D remains ambiguous. The CDR3 runs 13 residues. The V gene lost 3 bases and the J gene lost 2 bases, with 5 bases spanning the gap. CDR1 is LNHDA and CDR2 is SQIVND in the germline V gene (reference sequence). DNA for the CDR3: TGTGCCAGTAGTATTGAGACCAAAAACATTCAGTACTTC. Amino acids: CASSIETKNIQYF.

The chain carries TRBV18 and TRBJ2-5, with 10 bases aligning to TRBD2. The V and J ends lost 5 bases and 3 bases, in that order; junction bases with no gene match: 6. This CDR3 is built from 15 residues. CDR1 and CDR2 (germline): KGHSH, LQKENI. CDR3 sequence: CASSDQLAGKETQYF. The DNA for the CDR3 is TGTGCCAGCTCAGATCAACTAGCGGGAAAAGAGACCCAGTACTTC.

DNA of the CDR3: TGTGCCAGCAGTGACCCGACTGGGAACACCGGGGAGCTGTTTTTT. It encodes CASSDPTGNTGELFF. V gene TRBV6-2 or TRBV6-3 combines with J gene TRBJ2-2, with D hard to call. The CDR3 spans 15 residues. Trimming took off 5 bases at V and 1 base at J, with 11 bases between the two ends. Germline V lookup: CDR1 MNHEY, CDR2 SVGEGT.

This clone was observed a few times. The chain joins TRBV24-1 to TRBJ2-3; a possible D gene is TRBD1 (6 bases). The CDR3 is 15 residues long. Germline V gene data show CDR1 as KGHDR and CDR2 as SFDVKD. The V gene lost 4 bases and the J gene lost 4 bases, with 14 bases spanning the gap. The CDR3 protein is CATSDRTGFADTQYF. The CDR3 coding sequence is TGTGCCACCAGTGACAGAACAGGGTTTGCAGATACGCAGTATTTT.

The table lists this clone with a few counts. V gene TRBV3-1 (or the pseudogene TRBV3-2) combines with J gene TRBJ1-1; D possibly corresponds to TRBD1 (5 bases). Trimming took 4 bases from V and 2 from J, leaving 17 bases between them. Germline CDR1 is LGHDT and CDR2 is YNNKEL (reference sequence). There are 16 residues in the CDR3. CDR3 in amino acids: CASSPFLPQGNTEAFF. The CDR3 DNA reads as TGTGCCAGCAGCCCATTCCTACCCCAGGGAAACACTGAAGCTTTCTTT.

The chain uses TRBV6-5 and TRBJ1-5, with 8 bases matching TRBD1. Unmatched junction bases numbered 10, after V lost 6 bases and J lost 6 bases. From germline, CDR1 is MNHEY and CDR2 SVGAGI. The CDR3 loop spans 15 amino acids. The CDR3 sequence is CASSDLRGLGQPQHF. CDR3 DNA: TGTGCCAGCAGCGACCTCAGGGGGCTTGGTCAGCCCCAGCATTTT.

This clone was observed a handful of times. The chain uses TRBV28 and TRBJ1-5; 7 nucleotides agree with TRBD1. The CDR3 spans 14 residues. Germline CDR1 is MDHEN and CDR2 is SYDVKM. Trimming removed 3 bases from V and 9 bases from J; junction bases left unmatched: 8. The CDR3 spells CASSFEGARRPQHF. In nucleotides, the CDR3 is TGTGCCAGCAGTTTTGAGGGGGCGAGAAGGCCCCAGCATTTT.

This chain uses TRBV5-1 with TRBJ2-7, with TRBD2 matching over 9 bases. V was clipped by 4 bases and J by 2 bases; unmatched bases: 10. Germline-derived CDR1 and CDR2 are SGHRS and YFSETQ. There are 16 residues in the CDR3. CDR3 region: CASSLRGGERTYEQYF. In DNA form, the CDR3 reads TGCGCCAGCAGCCTCCGCGGGGGGGAGAGGACCTACGAGCAGTACTTC.

The chain recombines TRBV6-5 with TRBJ2-5; TRBD2 matches at 10 bases. The CDR3 is made up of 14 amino acids. V lost 6 bases to trimming and J lost 4 bases; unmatched junction nucleotides: 5. Germline CDR1 MNHEY, CDR2 SVGAGI. The CDR3 reads CASRGAGGAETQYF. CDR3 in DNA: TGTGCCAGCAGGGGAGCGGGGGGGGCAGAGACCCAGTACTTC.

This rearrangement joins TRBV29-1 to TRBJ1-1; no firm D call. The germline V gene encodes CDR1 SQVTM and CDR2 ANQGSEA. V dropped 7 bases and J dropped 3 bases, with 6 bases sitting between them. The CDR3 is 10 residues long. The CDR3 loop is CSGGHTEAFF. CDR3 in DNA: TGCAGCGGTGGGCACACTGAAGCTTTCTTT. Full variable domain (remainder filled in from reference TRBV29-1 and TRBJ1-1): SAVISQKPSRDICQRGTSLTIQCQVDSQVTMMFWYRQQPGQSLTLIATANQGSEATYESGFVIDKFPISRPNLTFSTLTVSNMSPEDSSIYLCSGGHTEAFFGQGTRLTVV.

The CDR3 sequence: CASSFTGGMGNTIYF. CDR3 coding DNA: TGTGCCAGCAGTTTTACAGGGGGTATGGGAAACACCATATATTTT. The J gene is TRBJ1-3, the V gene TRBV11-2; 8 bases are a match to TRBD1. Unmatched junction bases numbered 8, after V lost 6 bases and J lost 4 bases. Germline V gives CDR1 SGHAT, CDR2 FQNNGV. The CDR3 contains 15 residues.

V and J are TRBV19 and TRBJ2-1; 8 nucleotides align to TRBD2. Trimming at V came to 5 bases and at J to 7 bases, leaving 7 bases not matched to a gene. The CDR3 runs to 14 residues. Germline V CDR1 and CDR2: LNHDA, SQIVND (reference sequence). CDR3 sequence: CASSLGLEVNEQFF. Here the CDR3 DNA reads TGTGCCAGTAGTTTGGGACTAGAGGTAAATGAGCAGTTCTTC. Complete variable domain (other parts from reference TRBV19 and TRBJ2-1): DGGITQSPKYLFRKEGQNVTLSCEQNLNHDAMYWYRQDPGQGLRLIYYSQIVNDFQKGDIAEGYSVSREKKESFPLTVTSAQKNPTAFYLCASSLGLEVNEQFFGPGTRLTVL.

V is TRBV7-9 and J is TRBJ2-5; D may be TRBD1 (7 bases). Germline CDR1 reads SEHNR; CDR2 reads FQNEAQ (reference sequence). The CDR3 has 14 residues. Trimming stripped 6 bases from V and 2 bases from J, with 13 bases between. Here the CDR3 DNA reads TGTGCCAGCAGTAGGCGGGGACAGCAAGAGACCCAGTACTTC. Translated, it gives CASSRRGQQETQYF.

V usage is TRBV12-3 or TRBV12-4 and J usage is TRBJ2-6; D not resolved. V lost 7 bases, J lost 4 bases, and 8 bases lay in between. There are 13 residues in the CDR3. The CDR3 nucleotides are TGTGCCAGCAACCATCGGGGGGCCAACGTCCTGACTTTC. Protein product: CASNHRGANVLTF.

This chain links TRBV18 with TRBJ2-5; D not resolved. V was pared by 2 bases and J by 4 bases, with 11 bases between. The CDR3 consists of 14 residues. The germline V gene has CDR1 KGHSH and CDR2 LQKENI. CDR3 loop: CASSPVSLRETQYF. The CDR3 DNA is TGTGCCAGCTCACCAGTCAGTCTTCGAGAGACCCAGTACTTC.

The chain employs TRBV6-4 and TRBJ2-3, with 11 bases fitting TRBD2. After removal of 3 bases from V and 2 bases from J, the junction contained 1 base not matched to a gene. This CDR3 has 15 residues. Germline CDR1 and CDR2: MRHNA and SNTAGT. CDR3 loop: CASSETSGATDTQYF. In DNA form, the CDR3 reads TGTGCCAGCAGTGAGACTAGCGGGGCCACAGATACGCAGTATTTT.

The chain joins TRBV5-4 to TRBJ2-5; 7 bases are shared with TRBD2. After removal of 4 bases from V and 5 bases from J, the junction contained 11 bases not matched to a gene. The CDR3 loop spans 15 amino acids. Per the germline V gene, CDR1 is SGHNT and CDR2 is YYREEE (reference sequence). CDR3 coding DNA: TGTGCCAGCAGCCTTATCGGGGGGAAGTCGGAGACCCAGTACTTC. It translates to CASSLIGGKSETQYF.

This clone has a handful of counts. J is TRBJ1-1 and V is TRBV30; no clear D. The CDR3 totals 16 residues. Germline assignment: CDR1 GTSNPN and CDR2 SVGIG (reference sequence). V was clipped by 0 bases and J by 1 base, with 15 bases between them. The CDR3 is CAWSVSGLRSNTEAFF. DNA for the CDR3: TGTGCCTGGAGTGTAAGTGGGCTCCGTTCGAACACTGAAGCTTTCTTT.